This TCR beta chain is from a study of blood T cell repertoires in COVID-19. Study in general: PBMCs, B-cell-depleted T cells, or T cells provided the cDNA or gDNA that made up the material.

The V and J ends lost 5 bases and 4 bases, in that order; junction bases with no gene match: 13. Germline CDR1 and CDR2: MNHEY and SMNVEV (reference sequence). The CDR3 runs 16 residues. In the original processing: For nucleated cells, counts were estimated from reference gene primer amplification. The table came from immunoSEQ multiplex PCR; TCRdb's copy has only in-frame clones and leaves some out. The V and J calls and clone size were taken over from that table, and D and trimming were inferred from the DNA. The sample gives fewer than 50,000 clones, under 80% of which show up once; roughly a quarter is in the top ten.

The source material was peripheral blood. This TCR was recovered from a man aged 80 or over with acute or convalescent COVID-19. The chain is built from TRBV27 and TRBJ1-1, with 7 bases lining up with TRBD1. Written as DNA, the CDR3 is TGTGCCAGCAGTCTGCGGACAGGTCGAGGGGGCACTGAAGCTTTCTTT. Translating it yields CASSLRTGRGGTEAFF.